Following are 3 T cell receptor beta chains from one sample sequenced in a study of T-cell reconstitution after alpha-beta-depleted transplantation in children. The library targeted TCRbeta and was prepared with unique molecular identifiers. Each CDR3 protein gets one entry after TCRdb re-called the PCR reads with MiXCR. Of around 190,000 distinct CDR3 sequences in the sample, about 7% were seen once. The sequencing used PBMCs, collected before TCRalphabeta/CD19-depleted stem cell transplant. The receptor source for this set is a boy aged 2-15 years with acute lymphoblastic leukemia, due to receive a stem cell transplant.

This clonotype was found many times. The chain employs TRBV7-2 and TRBJ1-3; no clear D. In germline, CDR1 is SGHTA, CDR2 FQGNSA. This CDR3 region has 16 residues. V lost 1 base to trimming and J lost 0 bases, with 10 bases between them. CDR3 in amino acids: CASSLVALGSGNTIYF. The CDR3 DNA is TGTGCCAGCAGCTTAGTTGCGCTCGGCTCTGGAAACACCATATATTTT. The entire variable domain, with the rest obtained from reference TRBV7-2 and TRBJ1-3, is as follows: GAGVSQSPSNKVTEKGKDVELRCDPISGHTALYWYRQSLGQGLEFLIYFQGNSAPDKSGLPSDRFSAERTGGSVSTLTIQRTQQEDSAVYLCASSLVALGSGNTIYFGEGSWLTVV.

This clonotype was recorded many times. The gene calls are TRBV21-1 and TRBJ2-5; TRBD1 is the table's D call and was not checked against the DNA. TRBV21-1 is a listed pseudogene. The CDR3 loop spans 17 amino acids. CDR3 region: CASSKGMNREDQETQYF. The DNA of the CDR3 is TGTGCCAGCAGCAAAGGAATGAACAGGGAGGACCAAGAGACCCAGTACTTC.

This sequence joins TRBV6-5 and TRBJ2-1, with 7 bases identical to TRBD2. Looked up from germline, CDR1 is MNHEY and CDR2 is SVGAGI. With 8 bases clipped from V and 0 bases from J, the junction kept 4 bases outside the gene matches. The CDR3 contains 14 residues. Written as DNA, the CDR3 is TGTGCCAGCTTCAGCGGGGTCTCCTACAATGAGCAGTTCTTC. Protein product: CASFSGVSYNEQFF.